Detailed here is one T cell receptor beta chain. Its matching antigen is unknown. At one end the junction does not follow the germline gene, possibly because of a read error. MiXCR was run by TCRdb on the reads, yielding one entry per CDR3 protein. The sample includes a few hundred thousand distinct CDR3 sequences, 20% to 30% of them seen just once. This sample is drawn from a study of T cell repertoires in cytomegalovirus infection. CDR1 and CDR2 (germline): MNHEY, SMNVEV (reference sequence). The CDR3 runs to 15 residues. The chain carries TRBV27 and TRBJ1-1; D unresolved. Sequencing used cultured PBMCs, obtained from culture after CMV antigen stimulation. The TCR sequence derives from a human donor in good health (CMV status not recorded). Some clones in this sample may be carry-over from other donors' samples. In nucleotides, the CDR3 is TGTGCCAGCACCTCTATGGGGTCTTTTGGCACTGAAGTTTTCTTT. It yields the protein CASTSMGSFGTEVFF.